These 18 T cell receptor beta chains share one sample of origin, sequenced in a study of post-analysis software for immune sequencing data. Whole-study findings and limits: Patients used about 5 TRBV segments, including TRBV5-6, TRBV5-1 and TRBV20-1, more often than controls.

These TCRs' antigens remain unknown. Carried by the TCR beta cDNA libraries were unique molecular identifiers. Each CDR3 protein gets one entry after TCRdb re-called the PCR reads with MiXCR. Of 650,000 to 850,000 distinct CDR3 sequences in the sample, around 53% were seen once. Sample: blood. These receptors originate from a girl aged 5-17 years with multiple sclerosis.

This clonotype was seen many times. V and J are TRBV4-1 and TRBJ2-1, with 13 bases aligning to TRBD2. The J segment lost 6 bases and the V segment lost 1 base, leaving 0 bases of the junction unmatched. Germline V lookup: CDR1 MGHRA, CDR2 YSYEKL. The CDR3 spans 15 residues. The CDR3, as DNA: TGCGCCAGCAGCCAAGGACTAGCGGGGGGCAATGAGCAGTTCTTC. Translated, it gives CASSQGLAGGNEQFF.

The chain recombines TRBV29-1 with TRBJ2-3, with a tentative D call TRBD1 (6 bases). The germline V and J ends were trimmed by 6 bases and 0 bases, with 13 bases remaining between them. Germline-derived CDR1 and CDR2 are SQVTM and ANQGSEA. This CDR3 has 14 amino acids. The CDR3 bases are TGCAGCGTCAGAAAGACAGGTAGCACAGATACGCAGTATTTT. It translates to CSVRKTGSTDTQYF.

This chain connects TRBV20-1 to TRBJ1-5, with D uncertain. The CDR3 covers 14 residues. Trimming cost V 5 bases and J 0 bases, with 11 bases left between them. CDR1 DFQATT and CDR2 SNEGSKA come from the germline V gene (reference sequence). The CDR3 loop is CSALRAASNQPQHF. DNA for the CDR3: TGCAGTGCTCTCCGGGCGGCTAGCAATCAGCCCCAGCATTTT.

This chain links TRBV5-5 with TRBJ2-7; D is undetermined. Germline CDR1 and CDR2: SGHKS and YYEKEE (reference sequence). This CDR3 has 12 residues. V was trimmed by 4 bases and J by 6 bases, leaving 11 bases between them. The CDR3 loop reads CASSPVESEQYF. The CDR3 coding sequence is TGTGCCAGCAGCCCTGTAGAATCCGAGCAGTACTTC.

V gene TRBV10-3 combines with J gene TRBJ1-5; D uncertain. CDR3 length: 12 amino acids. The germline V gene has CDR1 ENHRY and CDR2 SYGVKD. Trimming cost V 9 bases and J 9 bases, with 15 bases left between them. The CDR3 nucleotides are TGTGCCATAAGGGATGGGGTCTCGCCCCAGCATTTT. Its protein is CAIRDGVSPQHF.

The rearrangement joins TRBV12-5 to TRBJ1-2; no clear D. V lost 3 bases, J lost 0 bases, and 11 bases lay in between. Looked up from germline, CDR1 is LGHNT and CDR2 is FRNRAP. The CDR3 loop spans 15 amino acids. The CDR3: CASGFPNMPNYGYTF. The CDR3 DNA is TGTGCTAGTGGTTTCCCCAACATGCCTAACTATGGCTACACCTTC. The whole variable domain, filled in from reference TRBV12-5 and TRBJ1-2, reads DARVTQTPRHKVTEMGQEVTMRCQPILGHNTVFWYRQTMMQGLELLAYFRNRAPLDDSGMPKDRFSAEMPDATLATLKIQPSEPRDSAVYFCASGFPNMPNYGYTFGSGTRLTVV.

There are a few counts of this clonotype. CDR3 DNA: TGTGCCAGCAGCGTAGGGGGGGACGAATCCTACGAGCAGTACTTC. Amino acid sequence: CASSVGGDESYEQYF. The chain has TRBV9 and TRBJ2-7; possibly TRBD2 for D (6 bases). The CDR3 consists of 15 residues. The germline V and J ends were trimmed by 0 bases and 1 base, with 11 bases remaining between them. The germline V gene encodes CDR1 SGDLS and CDR2 YYNGEE.

The CDR3: CASRSGPGPYEQYF. In nucleotides, the CDR3 is TGCGCCAGCAGATCCGGGCCAGGGCCCTACGAGCAGTACTTC. This chain joins TRBV10-2 and TRBJ2-7; D might be TRBD1 (5 bases). The CDR3 covers 14 residues. The V and J ends lost 6 bases and 2 bases respectively, with 14 bases between them. The germline CDR1 and CDR2 sequences are WSHSY and SAAADI.

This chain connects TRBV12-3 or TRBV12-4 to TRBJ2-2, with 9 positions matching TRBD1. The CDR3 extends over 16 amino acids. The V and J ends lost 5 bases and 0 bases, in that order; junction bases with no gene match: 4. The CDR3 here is CASSVGQGTNTGELFF. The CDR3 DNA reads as TGTGCCAGCAGTGTGGGACAGGGAACGAACACCGGGGAGCTGTTTTTT.

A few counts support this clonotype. This chain's CDR3 is CASSQDRGRETQYF. CDR3 sequence (DNA): TGCGCCAGCAGCCAAGACAGGGGACGGGAGACCCAGTACTTC. The chain carries TRBV5-1 and TRBJ2-5, with 8 positions matching TRBD1. Germline CDR1 is SGHRS and CDR2 is YFSETQ. V trimming: 4 bases; J trimming: 5 bases; junction bases outside the gene matches: 7. CDR3 length equals 14 residues.

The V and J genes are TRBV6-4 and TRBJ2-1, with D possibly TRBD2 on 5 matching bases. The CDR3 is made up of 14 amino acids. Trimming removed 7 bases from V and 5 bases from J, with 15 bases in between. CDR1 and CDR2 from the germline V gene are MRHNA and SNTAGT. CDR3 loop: CASTFEFGDNEQFF. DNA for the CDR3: TGTGCCAGCACCTTTGAATTCGGGGACAATGAGCAGTTCTTC.

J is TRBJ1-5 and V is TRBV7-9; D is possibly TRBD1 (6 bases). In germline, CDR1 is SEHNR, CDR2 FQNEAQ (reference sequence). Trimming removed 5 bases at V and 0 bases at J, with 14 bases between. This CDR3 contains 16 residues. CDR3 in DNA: TGTGCCAGCAGCGTCGGACAGTCAAATAGCAATCAGCCCCAGCATTTT. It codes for CASSVGQSNSNQPQHF.

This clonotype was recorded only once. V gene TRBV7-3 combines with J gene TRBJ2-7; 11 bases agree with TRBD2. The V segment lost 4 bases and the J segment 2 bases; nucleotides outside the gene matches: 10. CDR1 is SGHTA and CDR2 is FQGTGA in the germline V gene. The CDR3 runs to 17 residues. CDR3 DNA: TGTGCCAGCAGCTCCATAGCGGGAGGGCCGCCCCCCTACGAGCAGTACTTC. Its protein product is CASSSIAGGPPPYEQYF.

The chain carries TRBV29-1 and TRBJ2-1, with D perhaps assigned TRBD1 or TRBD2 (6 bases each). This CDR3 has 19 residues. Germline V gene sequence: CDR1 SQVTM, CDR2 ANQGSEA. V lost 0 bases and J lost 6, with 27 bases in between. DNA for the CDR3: TGCAGCGTTGAAGATTTGTCCCCGGGGAGCGTGCGGGACATCAATGAGCAGTTCTTC. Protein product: CSVEDLSPGSVRDINEQFF.

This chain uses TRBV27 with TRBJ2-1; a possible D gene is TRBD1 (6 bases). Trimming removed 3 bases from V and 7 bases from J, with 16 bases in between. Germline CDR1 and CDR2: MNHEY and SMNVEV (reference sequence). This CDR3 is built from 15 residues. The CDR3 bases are TGTGCCAGCAGTTTGGACAGTCACCAAGGTAATGAGCAGTTCTTC. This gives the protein CASSLDSHQGNEQFF.

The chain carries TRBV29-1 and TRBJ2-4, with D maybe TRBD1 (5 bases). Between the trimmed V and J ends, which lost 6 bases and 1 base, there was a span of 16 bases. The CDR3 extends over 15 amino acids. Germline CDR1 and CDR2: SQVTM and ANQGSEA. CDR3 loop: CSVGGRVEAKNIQYF. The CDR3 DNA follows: TGCAGCGTGGGTGGCAGGGTGGAGGCCAAAAACATTCAGTACTTC.

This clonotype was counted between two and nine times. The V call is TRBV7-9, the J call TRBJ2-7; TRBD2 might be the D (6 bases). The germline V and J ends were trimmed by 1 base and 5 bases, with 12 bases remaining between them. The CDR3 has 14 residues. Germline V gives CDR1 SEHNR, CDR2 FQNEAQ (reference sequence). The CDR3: CASSLVTGVDEQYF. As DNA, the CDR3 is TGTGCCAGCAGCTTAGTGACGGGAGTGGACGAGCAGTACTTC.

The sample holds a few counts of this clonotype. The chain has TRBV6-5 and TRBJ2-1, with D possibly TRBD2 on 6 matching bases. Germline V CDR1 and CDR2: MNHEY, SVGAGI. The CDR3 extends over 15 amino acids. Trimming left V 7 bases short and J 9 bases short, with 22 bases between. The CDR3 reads CASTERLLGGGEQFF. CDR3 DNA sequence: TGTGCCAGCACCGAAAGACTCTTGGGGGGAGGTGAGCAGTTCTTC.